The present entry profiles one TCR beta chain with its context. This entry belongs to a study of cytomegalovirus exposure and HLA in healthy donors. Germline trimming cut 6 bases from V and 2 bases from J; bases unmatched to any gene: 8. The CDR3 totals 15 residues. Germline CDR1 and CDR2: LNHDA and SQIVND (reference sequence). Generated by immunoSEQ multiplex PCR, the TCRdb table keeps only in-frame clones and is missing some. The table includes 100,000 to 150,000 clones, roughly 86% detected once. Sequenced sample: PBMCs. The sequence derives from a man aged 25-45 years in good health and CMV-seronegative. This chain joins TRBV19 and TRBJ2-3; 7 bases line up with TRBD1. CDR3 DNA sequence: TGTGCCAGTAGCCTAGGGGGCTTGGACACAGATACGCAGTATTTT. Protein product: CASSLGGLDTDTQYF.